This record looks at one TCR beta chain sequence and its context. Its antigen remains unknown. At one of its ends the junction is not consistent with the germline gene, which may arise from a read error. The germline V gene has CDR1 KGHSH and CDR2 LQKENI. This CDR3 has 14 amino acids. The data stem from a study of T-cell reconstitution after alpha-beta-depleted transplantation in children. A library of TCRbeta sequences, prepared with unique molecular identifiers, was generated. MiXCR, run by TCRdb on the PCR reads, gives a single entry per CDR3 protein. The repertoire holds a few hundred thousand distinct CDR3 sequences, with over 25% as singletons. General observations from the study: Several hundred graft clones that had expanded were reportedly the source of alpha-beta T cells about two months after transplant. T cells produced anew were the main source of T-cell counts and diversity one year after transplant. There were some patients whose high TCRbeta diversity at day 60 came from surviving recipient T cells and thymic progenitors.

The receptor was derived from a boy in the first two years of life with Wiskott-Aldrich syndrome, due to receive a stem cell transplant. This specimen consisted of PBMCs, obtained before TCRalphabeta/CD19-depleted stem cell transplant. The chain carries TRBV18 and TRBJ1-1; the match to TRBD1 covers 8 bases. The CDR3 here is CASSQDRVNTEAFF. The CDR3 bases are TGTGCCAGCTCACAGGACAGGGTGAATACTGAAGCTTTCTTT.